This T cell receptor beta chain comes out of a study of control samples from healthy donors and cancer patients. Germline CDR1 reads MGHDK; CDR2 reads SYGVNS. With 6 bases removed from V and 6 bases from J, the gap between germline ends came to 14 bases. There are 13 residues in the CDR3. Only in-frame clones appear in the TCRdb table, and some are missing; sequencing was by immunoSEQ multiplex PCR. Found here are about 120,000 clones, 80% to 90% of them singletons; the top ten hold approximately 1%. The rearrangement links TRBV25-1 to TRBJ2-5; maybe TRBD1 (6 bases). Specimen: PBMCs. The sequence came from a woman in her 50s with colorectal cancer. The CDR3 spells CASRASGVKTQYF. Written as DNA, the CDR3 is TGTGCCAGCAGAGCCTCAGGGGTGAAGACCCAGTACTTC.